These T cell receptor beta chains were read from a single sample in a study of T-cell reconstitution after alpha-beta-depleted transplantation in children. TCRdb reanalysed the PCR reads using MiXCR and keeps one entry per CDR3 protein. This table holds fewer than 500,000 distinct CDR3 sequences, over 40% found once. This material consisted of PBMCs, taken before TCRalphabeta/CD19-depleted stem cell transplant. The receptor source for this set is a girl aged 2 to 10 with aplastic anemia, due to receive a stem cell transplant. The CDR3 runs from the conserved cysteine through the conserved F or W. The D gene is left open where the match is weak. Only part of the rows carry a size: once, few, many, or a class if the clone is expanded.

d_call clone_size j_call v_call cdr3_aa cdr3_nt
NA many TRBJ1-3 TRBV12-3/TRBV12-4 CASSFPKRDGGNTIYF TGTGCCAGCAGTTTCCCTAAGAGGGATGGAGGAAACACCATATATTTT
TRBD2 few TRBJ2-3 TRBV20-1 CSATSGIDVYTDTQYF TGCAGTGCCACTAGCGGGATCGACGTCTACACAGATACGCAGTATTTT
NA NA TRBJ2-3 TRBV24-1 CATSEALPPDTQYF TGTGCCACCAGTGAGGCCCTGCCCCCAGATACGCAGTATTTT
TRBD1 few TRBJ2-4 TRBV5-1 CASSPLRGQGDIQYF TGCGCCAGCAGCCCCCTTAGGGGACAGGGAGACATTCAGTACTTC
TRBD1 NA TRBJ1-3 TRBV5-5 CASSATGGGGNTIYF TGTGCCAGCAGCGCCACAGGGGGCGGTGGAAACACCATATATTTT
NA NA TRBJ2-1 TRBV15 CATSRDPGGADEQFF TGTGCCACCAGCAGAGATCCTGGGGGGGCGGATGAGCAGTTCTTC
TRBD2 NA TRBJ2-3 TRBV5-1 CASSFPSGGTTDTQYF TGCGCCAGCAGCTTCCCTAGCGGGGGGACCACAGATACGCAGTATTTT
NA many TRBJ2-7 TRBV20-1 CSAGIQGGTYEQYF TGCAGTGCTGGAATTCAAGGGGGAACCTACGAGCAGTACTTC
TRBD1 NA TRBJ2-6 TRBV20-1 CSASADRDQRNVLTF TGCAGTGCCTCCGCTGACAGGGATCAAAGAAACGTCCTGACTTTC
NA NA TRBJ1-6 TRBV6-5 CASSYSLAENSPLHF TGTGCCAGCAGTTACTCTCTTGCTGAAAATTCACCCCTCCACTTT
NA NA TRBJ2-1 TRBV12-3/TRBV12-4 CASSLYSEVRDEQFF TGTGCCAGCAGTTTATATTCCGAGGTCCGGGATGAGCAGTTCTTC
NA many TRBJ1-1 TRBV20-1 CSALGQTENTEAFF TGCAGTGCTCTCGGACAGACTGAGAACACTGAAGCTTTCTTT
TRBD1 NA TRBJ2-7 TRBV29-1 CSVGSRDRGEQYF TGCAGCGTTGGCAGCCGGGACAGGGGAGAGCAGTACTTC
NA NA TRBJ2-3 TRBV28 CASQRGSRSDTQYF TGTGCCTCACAACGGGGGAGTCGCTCAGATACGCAGTATTTT
NA many TRBJ1-5 TRBV6-5 CASSYSTSGQPQHF TGTGCCAGCAGTTACTCGACAAGCGGCCAGCCCCAGCATTTT
NA few TRBJ2-1 TRBV6-1 CASWGLASINEQFF TGTGCCAGCTGGGGGCTAGCGAGCATCAATGAGCAGTTCTTC
TRBD1 few TRBJ1-4 TRBV27 CASGQGAPEKLFF TGTGCCAGCGGACAGGGCGCGCCTGAAAAACTGTTTTTT
TRBD2 few TRBJ2-3 TRBV4-2 CASSRIGPSGGRADTQYF TGTGCCAGCAGCCGAATTGGCCCTAGCGGGGGGCGCGCAGATACGCAGTATTTT
TRBD1 NA TRBJ1-1 TRBV20-1 CSAPGGRSTEAFF TGCAGTGCCCCAGGGGGTCGGAGCACTGAAGCTTTCTTT
TRBD1 NA TRBJ2-1 TRBV7-9 CASSVGRQGANEQFF TGTGCCAGCAGCGTAGGACGGCAGGGGGCCAATGAGCAGTTCTTC
NA NA TRBJ2-1 TRBV4-2 CASSQDHSGPYNEQFF TGTGCCAGCAGCCAAGATCACAGCGGGCCCTACAATGAGCAGTTCTTC
NA NA TRBJ1-1 TRBV6-1 CASSENAGSYGLRTFF TGTGCCAGCAGTGAAAATGCGGGCAGTTATGGCCTAAGAACTTTCTTT
TRBD2 once TRBJ2-7 TRBV6-5 CASSYVSSGSLYEQYF TGTGCCAGCAGTTACGTATCTAGCGGGAGTCTATACGAGCAGTACTTC
NA few TRBJ2-7 TRBV7-9 CASSLDGNEQYF TGTGCCAGCAGCTTAGACGGGAACGAGCAGTACTTC
TRBD2 NA TRBJ2-3 TRBV28 CASSSSGRAKDTQYF TGTGCCAGCAGCTCTAGCGGGAGGGCCAAGGATACGCAGTATTTT
TRBD1 many TRBJ2-7 TRBV7-6 CASSLDRGGYEQYF TGTGCCAGCAGCCTCGACAGGGGCGGCTACGAGCAGTACTTC
NA many TRBJ1-1 TRBV7-9 CASSSTLNTEAFF TGTGCCAGCAGCTCCACACTGAACACTGAAGCTTTCTTT
TRBD1 NA TRBJ2-7 TRBV20-1 CSARIYRGREQYF TGCAGTGCTAGAATATACAGGGGGAGGGAGCAGTACTTC
NA NA TRBJ2-1 TRBV7-6 CASSLVLASYNEQFF TGTGCCAGCAGCTTAGTTTTAGCGTCCTACAATGAGCAGTTCTTC
NA few TRBJ1-1 TRBV7-9 CASSFPGNTEAFF TGTGCCAGCAGCTTTCCCGGGAACACTGAAGCTTTCTTT
TRBD1 many TRBJ2-7 TRBV12-3/TRBV12-4 CASSRQGERGEQYF TGTGCCAGCAGCCGACAGGGGGAGCGGGGCGAGCAGTACTTC
TRBD1 few TRBJ1-5 TRBV10-3 CAISESGGSNQPQHF TGTGCCATCAGTGAGTCAGGGGGCAGCAATCAGCCCCAGCATTTT
NA few TRBJ2-2 TRBV3-1 CASSLLSSLYGELFF TGTGCCAGCAGCCTCCTGAGCAGTCTATATGGGGAGCTGTTTTTT
NA many TRBJ1-2 TRBV5-1 CASSLVQNYGYTF TGCGCCAGCAGCTTGGTTCAGAACTATGGCTACACCTTC
TRBD2 NA TRBJ2-5 TRBV7-9 CASSLVGTSGRFETQYF TGTGCCAGCAGCTTAGTGGGGACTAGCGGGAGATTTGAGACCCAGTACTTC
NA NA TRBJ2-7 TRBV5-6 CASSLSVTALSYEQYF TGTGCCAGCAGCTTGAGTGTAACAGCTCTCTCCTACGAGCAGTACTTC
NA NA TRBJ1-6 TRBV12-3/TRBV12-4 CASRDRGVGNSPLHF TGTGCCAGCAGAGATCGGGGGGTGGGCAATTCACCCCTCCACTTT
NA NA TRBJ1-4 TRBV4-1 CASSQGWTNEKLFF TGCGCCAGCAGCCAAGGCTGGACCAATGAAAAACTGTTTTTT
NA NA TRBJ1-1 TRBV11-2 CASSPFRGPGYTEAFF TGTGCCAGCAGCCCCTTCCGGGGGCCCGGTTACACTGAAGCTTTCTTT
TRBD1 many TRBJ2-2 TRBV29-1 CSVGQGYTGELFF TGCAGCGTCGGACAGGGCTACACCGGGGAGCTGTTTTTT
TRBD2 few TRBJ2-5 TRBV20-1 CSARPGRAQETQYF TGCAGTGCTAGACCTGGGAGGGCACAAGAGACCCAGTACTTC
NA NA TRBJ2-5 TRBV5-1 CASRLTTQGGFGTQYF TGCGCCAGCCGGCTCACCACCCAAGGGGGGTTTGGGACCCAGTACTTC
NA NA TRBJ2-2 TRBV28 CASSFPRRATPGGELFF TGTGCCAGCAGTTTCCCGCGGAGGGCTACACCAGGGGGGGAGCTGTTTTTT
TRBD2 many TRBJ2-5 TRBV5-1 CASSIGLAGADETQYF TGCGCCAGCAGCATAGGACTAGCGGGAGCGGATGAGACCCAGTACTTC
TRBD2 NA TRBJ2-7 TRBV20-1 CSAKPGLAGRGVEQYF TGCAGTGCTAAACCAGGACTAGCGGGAAGGGGAGTCGAGCAGTACTTC
NA many TRBJ2-3 TRBV11-2 CASSPAKHTDTQYF TGTGCCAGCAGCCCTGCAAAGCACACAGATACGCAGTATTTT
TRBD2 NA TRBJ2-1 TRBV20-1 CSASLSGRSYNEQFF TGCAGTGCTTCCTTAAGCGGGAGGTCCTACAATGAGCAGTTCTTC
NA many TRBJ2-5 TRBV5-1 CASSLGNIQETQYF TGCGCCAGCAGCTTGGGAAACATCCAAGAGACCCAGTACTTC
TRBD1 NA TRBJ2-7 TRBV15 CATSRAGDRGNEQYF TGTGCCACCAGCAGAGCAGGGGACAGGGGGAACGAGCAGTACTTC
NA NA TRBJ1-3 TRBV5-1 CASTRGSGNTIYF TGCGCCAGCACAAGGGGCTCTGGAAACACCATATATTTT
TRBD2 NA TRBJ2-7 TRBV20-1 CSAPSGTEQYF TGCAGTGCTCCTAGCGGGACCGAGCAGTACTTC
NA few TRBJ1-5 TRBV20-1 CSARVLGRGVYQPQHF TGCAGTGCTAGAGTTTTGGGCAGGGGTGTATATCAGCCCCAGCATTTT
TRBD2 few TRBJ2-3 TRBV7-6 CASSLTGRASDTQYF TGTGCCAGCAGCTTAACCGGGAGGGCCTCGGATACGCAGTATTTT
TRBD2 few TRBJ2-1 TRBV9 CASSLGGRPSYNEQFF TGTGCCAGCAGCCTGGGGGGGAGGCCCTCCTACAATGAGCAGTTCTTC
NA NA TRBJ2-7 TRBV15 CATSRDSVAGVVEQYF TGTGCCACCAGCAGAGATAGTGTTGCAGGGGTAGTCGAGCAGTACTTC
TRBD2 once TRBJ2-1 TRBV5-1 CASSLMTSGSYNEQFF TGCGCCAGCAGCCTGATGACTAGCGGGAGCTACAATGAGCAGTTCTTC
NA once TRBJ2-2 TRBV5-1 CASSLGATYNTGELFF TGCGCCAGCAGCTTGGGAGCAACTTATAACACCGGGGAGCTGTTTTTT
NA once TRBJ2-7 TRBV6-5 CASSSVGLPGNEQYF TGTGCCAGCAGTTCCGTGGGACTCCCTGGGAACGAGCAGTACTTC
NA NA TRBJ2-1 TRBV20-1 CFGGRAPDNELFF TGCTTCGGGGGCAGGGCCCCGGACAATGAGCTGTTCTTC